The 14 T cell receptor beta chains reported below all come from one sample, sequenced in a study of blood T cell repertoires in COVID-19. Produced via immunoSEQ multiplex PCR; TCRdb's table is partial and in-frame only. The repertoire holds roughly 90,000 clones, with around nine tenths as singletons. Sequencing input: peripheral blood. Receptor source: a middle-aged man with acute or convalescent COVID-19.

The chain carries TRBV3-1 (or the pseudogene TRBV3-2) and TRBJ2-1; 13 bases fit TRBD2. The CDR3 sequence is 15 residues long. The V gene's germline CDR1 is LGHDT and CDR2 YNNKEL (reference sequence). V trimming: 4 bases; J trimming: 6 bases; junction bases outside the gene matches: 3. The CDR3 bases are TGTGCCAGCAGCCTCCGACTAGCGGGGGGCAATGAGCAGTTCTTC. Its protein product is CASSLRLAGGNEQFF.

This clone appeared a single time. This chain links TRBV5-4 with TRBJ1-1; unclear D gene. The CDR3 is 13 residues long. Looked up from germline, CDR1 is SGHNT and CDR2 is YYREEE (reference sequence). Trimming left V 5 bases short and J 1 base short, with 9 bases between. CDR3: CASSQTGNTEAFF. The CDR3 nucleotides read TGTGCCAGCAGTCAGACGGGGAACACTGAAGCTTTCTTT.

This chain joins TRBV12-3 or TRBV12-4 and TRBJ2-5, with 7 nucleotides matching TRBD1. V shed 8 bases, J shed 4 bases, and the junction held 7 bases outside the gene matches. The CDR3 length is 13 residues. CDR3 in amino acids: CASGRTGAETQYF. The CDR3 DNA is TGTGCCAGCGGCCGAACAGGGGCAGAGACCCAGTACTTC.

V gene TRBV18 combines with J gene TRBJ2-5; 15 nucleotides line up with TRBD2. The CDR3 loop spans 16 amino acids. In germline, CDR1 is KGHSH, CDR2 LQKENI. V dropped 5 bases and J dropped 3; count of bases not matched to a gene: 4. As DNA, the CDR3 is TGTGCCAGCTCATCGGGACTAGCGGGGGGAGAAGAGACCCAGTACTTC. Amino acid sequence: CASSSGLAGGEETQYF. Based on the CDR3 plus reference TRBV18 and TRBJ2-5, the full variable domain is NAGVMQNPRHLVRRRGQEARLRCSPMKGHSHVYWYRQLPEEGLKFMVYLQKENIIDESGMPKERFSAEFPKEGPSILRIQQVVRGDSAAYFCASSSGLAGGEETQYFGPGTRLLVL.

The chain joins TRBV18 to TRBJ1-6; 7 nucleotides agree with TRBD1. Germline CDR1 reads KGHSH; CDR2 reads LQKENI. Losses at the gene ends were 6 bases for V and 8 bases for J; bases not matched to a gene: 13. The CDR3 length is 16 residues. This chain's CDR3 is CASSQNGGTEDSPLHF. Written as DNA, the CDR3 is TGTGCCAGCTCTCAAAACGGAGGGACAGAGGATTCACCCCTCCACTTT.

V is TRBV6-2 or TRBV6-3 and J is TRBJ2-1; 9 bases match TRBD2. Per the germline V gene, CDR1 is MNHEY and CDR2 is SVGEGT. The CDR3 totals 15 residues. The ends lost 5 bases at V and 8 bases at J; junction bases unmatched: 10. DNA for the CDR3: TGTGCCAGCAGTAGGCCGGGACTAGCTTCCGATGAGCAGTTCTTC. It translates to CASSRPGLASDEQFF.

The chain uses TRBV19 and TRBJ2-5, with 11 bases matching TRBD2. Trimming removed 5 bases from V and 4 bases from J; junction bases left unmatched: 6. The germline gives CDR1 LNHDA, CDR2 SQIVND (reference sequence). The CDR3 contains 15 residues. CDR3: CASSQTTSGRETQYF. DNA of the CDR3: TGTGCCAGTAGTCAGACCACTAGCGGGAGAGAGACCCAGTACTTC.

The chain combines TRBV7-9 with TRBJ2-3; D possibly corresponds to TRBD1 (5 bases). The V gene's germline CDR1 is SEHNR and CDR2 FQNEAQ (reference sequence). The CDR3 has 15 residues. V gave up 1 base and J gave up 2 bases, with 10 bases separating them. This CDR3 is CASSLDGADTDTQYF. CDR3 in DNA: TGTGCCAGCAGCTTAGATGGGGCGGACACAGATACGCAGTATTTT.

The CDR3 DNA reads as TGCGCCAGCAGCTTGGGGACAGGGGTCGATGGCTACACCTTC. Translation gives CASSLGTGVDGYTF. This sequence joins TRBV5-1 and TRBJ1-2; 9 bases agree with TRBD1. The V gene end was trimmed by 0 bases and the J gene end by 6 bases; junction bases not matched to a gene: 3. The V gene's germline CDR1 is SGHRS and CDR2 YFSETQ. The CDR3 consists of 14 residues. The variable domain in full, completed from reference TRBV5-1 and TRBJ1-2, reads KAGVTQTPRYLIKTRGQQVTLSCSPISGHRSVSWYQQTPGQGLQFLFEYFSETQRNKGNFPGRFSGRQFSNSRSEMNVSTLELGDSALYLCASSLGTGVDGYTFGSGTRLTVV.

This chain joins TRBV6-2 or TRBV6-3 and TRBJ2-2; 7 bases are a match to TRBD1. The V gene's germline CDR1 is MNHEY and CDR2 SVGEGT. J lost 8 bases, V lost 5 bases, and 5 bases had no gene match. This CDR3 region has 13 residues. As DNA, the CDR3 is TGTGCCAGCAGTCCACAGGGGTCTGGGGAGCTGTTTTTT. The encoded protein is CASSPQGSGELFF.

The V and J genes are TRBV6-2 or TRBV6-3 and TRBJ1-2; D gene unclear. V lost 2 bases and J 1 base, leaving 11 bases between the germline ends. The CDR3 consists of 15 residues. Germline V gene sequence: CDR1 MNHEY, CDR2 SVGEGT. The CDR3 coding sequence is TGTGCCAGCAGTTACAGCCAGGTCCTTAACTATGGCTACACCTTC. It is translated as CASSYSQVLNYGYTF.

CDR3 sequence reads: CASQGTWYEQYF. CDR3 DNA sequence: TGTGCCAGCCAGGGGACCTGGTACGAGCAGTACTTC. The V call is TRBV6-5, the J call TRBJ2-7; weak D call: TRBD1 (6 bases). V was cut by 8 bases and J by 4 bases, with 12 bases left in between. The CDR3 loop spans 12 amino acids. The V gene's germline CDR1 is MNHEY and CDR2 SVGAGI.

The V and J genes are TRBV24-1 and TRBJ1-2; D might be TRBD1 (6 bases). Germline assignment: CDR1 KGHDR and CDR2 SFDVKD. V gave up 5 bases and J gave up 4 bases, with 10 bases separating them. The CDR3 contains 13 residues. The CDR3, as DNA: TGTGCCACCAGTGTAAAGGACAGCTATGGCTACACCTTC. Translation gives CATSVKDSYGYTF.

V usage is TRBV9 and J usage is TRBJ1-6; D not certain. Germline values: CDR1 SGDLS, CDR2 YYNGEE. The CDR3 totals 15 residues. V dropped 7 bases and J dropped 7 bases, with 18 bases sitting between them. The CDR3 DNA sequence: TGTGCCAGCCGACCGGGGTTCTCGGGGAATTCACCCCTCCACTTT. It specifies CASRPGFSGNSPLHF.